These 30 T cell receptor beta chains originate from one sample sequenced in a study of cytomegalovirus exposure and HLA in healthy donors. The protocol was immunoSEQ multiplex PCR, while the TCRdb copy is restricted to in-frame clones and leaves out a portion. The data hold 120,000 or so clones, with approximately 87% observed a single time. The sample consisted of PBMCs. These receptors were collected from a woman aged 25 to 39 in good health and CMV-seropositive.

The CDR3 spells CASSTGSPTGELFF. CDR3 sequence (DNA): TGCGCCAGCAGCACCGGGTCCCCCACCGGGGAGCTGTTTTTT. This rearrangement joins TRBV5-1 to TRBJ2-2; D call uncertain. V was cut by 4 bases and J by 4 bases, with 11 bases left in between. Germline CDR1 SGHRS, CDR2 YFSETQ. The CDR3 spans 14 residues.

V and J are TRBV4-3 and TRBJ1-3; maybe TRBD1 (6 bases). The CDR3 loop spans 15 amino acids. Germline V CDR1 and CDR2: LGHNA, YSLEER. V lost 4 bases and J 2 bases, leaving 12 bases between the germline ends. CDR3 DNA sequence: TGCGCCAGCAGCCCCGGGACAAGTGCTGGAAACACCATATATTTT. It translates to CASSPGTSAGNTIYF.

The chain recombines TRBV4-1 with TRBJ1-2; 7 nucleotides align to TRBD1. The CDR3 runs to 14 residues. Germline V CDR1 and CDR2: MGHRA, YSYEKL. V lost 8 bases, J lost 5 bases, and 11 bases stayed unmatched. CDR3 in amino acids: CASGSPGQIYGYTF. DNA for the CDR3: TGCGCCAGCGGCAGCCCGGGACAGATTTATGGCTACACCTTC.

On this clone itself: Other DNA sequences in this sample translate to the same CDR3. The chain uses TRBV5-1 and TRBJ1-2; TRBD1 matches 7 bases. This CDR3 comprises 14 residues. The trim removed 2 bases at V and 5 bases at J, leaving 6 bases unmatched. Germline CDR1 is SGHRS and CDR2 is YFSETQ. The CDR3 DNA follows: TGCGCCAGCAGCTTCCCCGGGACAGCTTATGGCTACACCTTC. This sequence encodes CASSFPGTAYGYTF.

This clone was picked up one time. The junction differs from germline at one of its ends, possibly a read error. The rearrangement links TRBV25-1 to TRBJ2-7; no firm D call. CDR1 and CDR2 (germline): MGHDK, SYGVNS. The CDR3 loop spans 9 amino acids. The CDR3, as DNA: TGTGCCAGCAGTGCCCAAGCCAACTTC. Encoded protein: CASSAQANF.

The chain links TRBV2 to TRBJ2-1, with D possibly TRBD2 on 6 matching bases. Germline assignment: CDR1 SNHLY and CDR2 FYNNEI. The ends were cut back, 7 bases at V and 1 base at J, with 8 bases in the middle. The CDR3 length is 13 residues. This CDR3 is CASMGGSYNEQFF. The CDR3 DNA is TGTGCCAGCATGGGGGGTTCCTACAATGAGCAGTTCTTC.

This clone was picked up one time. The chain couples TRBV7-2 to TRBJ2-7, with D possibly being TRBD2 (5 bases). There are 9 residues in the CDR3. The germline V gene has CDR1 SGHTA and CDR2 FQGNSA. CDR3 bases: TGTGCCAGCAGCTTAGTCCGGAGGGTC. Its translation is CASSLVRRV.

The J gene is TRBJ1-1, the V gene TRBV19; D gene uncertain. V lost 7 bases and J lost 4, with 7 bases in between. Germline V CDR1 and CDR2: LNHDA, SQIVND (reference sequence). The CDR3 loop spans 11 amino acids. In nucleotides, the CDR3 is TGTGCCAGTACTCTGGCCACTGAAGCTTTCTTT. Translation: CASTLATEAFF.

Here the CDR3 DNA reads TGTGCCAGTAGTTCCCCGAGAGGGGGTGACTATGGCTACACCTTC. Amino acids: CASSSPRGGDYGYTF. V usage is TRBV19 and J usage is TRBJ1-2, with D perhaps matching TRBD1 (6 bases). Germline V gene data show CDR1 as LNHDA and CDR2 as SQIVND (reference sequence). V lost 5 bases and J 3 bases, leaving 16 bases between the germline ends. The CDR3 has 15 residues.

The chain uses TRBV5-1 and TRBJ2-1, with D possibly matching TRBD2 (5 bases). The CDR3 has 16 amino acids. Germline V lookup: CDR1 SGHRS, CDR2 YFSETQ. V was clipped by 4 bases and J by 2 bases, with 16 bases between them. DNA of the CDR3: TGCGCCAGCAGCCCGAGGGAGCTCCTCCCCTACAATGAGCAGTTCTTC. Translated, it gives CASSPRELLPYNEQFF.

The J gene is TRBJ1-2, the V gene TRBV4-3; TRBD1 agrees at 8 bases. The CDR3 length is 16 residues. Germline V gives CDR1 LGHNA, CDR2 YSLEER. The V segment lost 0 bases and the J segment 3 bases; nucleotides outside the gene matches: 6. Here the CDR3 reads CASSQDAGGAYYGYTF. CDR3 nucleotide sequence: TGCGCCAGCAGCCAAGATGCAGGGGGCGCCTACTATGGCTACACCTTC.

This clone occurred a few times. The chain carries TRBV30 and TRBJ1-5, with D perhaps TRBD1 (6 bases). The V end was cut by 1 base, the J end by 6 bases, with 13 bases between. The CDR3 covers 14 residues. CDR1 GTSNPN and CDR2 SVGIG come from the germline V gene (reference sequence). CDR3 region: CAWSAEQGSQPQHF. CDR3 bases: TGTGCCTGGAGTGCGGAACAGGGCAGTCAGCCCCAGCATTTT.

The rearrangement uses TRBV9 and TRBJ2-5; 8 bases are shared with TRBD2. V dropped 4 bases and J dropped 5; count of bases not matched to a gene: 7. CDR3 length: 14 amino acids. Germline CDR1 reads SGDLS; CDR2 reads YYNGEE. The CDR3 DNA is TGTGCCAGCAGCACTGGGACTAGTAGGGAGACCCAGTACTTC. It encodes CASSTGTSRETQYF.

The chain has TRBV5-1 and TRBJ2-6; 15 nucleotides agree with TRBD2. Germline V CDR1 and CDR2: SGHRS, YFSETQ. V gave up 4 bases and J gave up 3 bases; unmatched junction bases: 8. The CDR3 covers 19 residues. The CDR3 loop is CASSPWTSGGAYGANVLTF. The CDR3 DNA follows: TGCGCCAGCAGCCCCTGGACTAGCGGGGGGGCCTATGGGGCCAACGTCCTGACTTTC.

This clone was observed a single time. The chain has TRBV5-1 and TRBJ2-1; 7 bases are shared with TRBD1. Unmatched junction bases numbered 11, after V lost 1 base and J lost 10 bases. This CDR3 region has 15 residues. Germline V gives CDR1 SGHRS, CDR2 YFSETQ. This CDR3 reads CASSLTAQGLGEQFF. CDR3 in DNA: TGCGCCAGCAGCTTGACGGCACAGGGGCTGGGGGAGCAGTTCTTC.

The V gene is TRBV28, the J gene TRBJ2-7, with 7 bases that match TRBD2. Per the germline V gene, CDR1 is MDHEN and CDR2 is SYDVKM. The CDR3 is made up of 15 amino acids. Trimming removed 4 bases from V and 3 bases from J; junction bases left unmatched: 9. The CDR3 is CASSWGLPGNYEQYF. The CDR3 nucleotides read TGTGCCAGCAGTTGGGGACTACCGGGGAACTACGAGCAGTACTTC.

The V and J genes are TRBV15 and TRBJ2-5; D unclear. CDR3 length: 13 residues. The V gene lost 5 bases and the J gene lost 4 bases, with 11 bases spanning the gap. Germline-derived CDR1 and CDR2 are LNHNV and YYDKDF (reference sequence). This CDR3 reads CATSGPWAETQYF. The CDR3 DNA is TGTGCCACCAGCGGTCCGTGGGCAGAGACCCAGTACTTC.

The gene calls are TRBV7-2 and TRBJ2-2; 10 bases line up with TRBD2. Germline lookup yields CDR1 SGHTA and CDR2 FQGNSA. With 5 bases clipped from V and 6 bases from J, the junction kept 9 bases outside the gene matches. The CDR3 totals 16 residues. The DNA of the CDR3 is TGTGCCAGCAGCCCCTCTAGCGGGAGAGGTCCCGGGGAGCTGTTTTTT. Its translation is CASSPSSGRGPGELFF.

CDR3 bases: TGTGCCAGCTCACCACCTTCGACAGCCGTTTCTGGAAACACCATATATTTT. Translating gives CASSPPSTAVSGNTIYF. The J gene is TRBJ1-3, the V gene TRBV18; possibly TRBD1 for D (5 bases). Germline values: CDR1 KGHSH, CDR2 LQKENI. The CDR3 consists of 17 residues. Trimming removed 0 bases at V and 1 base at J, with 13 bases between.

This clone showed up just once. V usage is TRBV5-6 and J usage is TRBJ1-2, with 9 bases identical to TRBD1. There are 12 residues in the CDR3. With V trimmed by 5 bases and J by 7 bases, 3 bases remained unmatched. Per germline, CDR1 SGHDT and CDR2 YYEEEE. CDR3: CASRTGGGGYTF. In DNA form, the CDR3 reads TGTGCCAGCAGAACAGGGGGCGGTGGCTACACCTTC.

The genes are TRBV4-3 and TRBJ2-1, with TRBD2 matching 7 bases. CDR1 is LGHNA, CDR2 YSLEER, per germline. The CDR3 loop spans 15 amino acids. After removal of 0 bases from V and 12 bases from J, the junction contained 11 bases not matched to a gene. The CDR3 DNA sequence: TGCGCCAGCAGCCAAGATGGACTAGGGGTAGCGGCGCAGTTCTTC. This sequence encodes CASSQDGLGVAAQFF.

The CDR3 DNA sequence: TGTGCCAGCAGTTTGATCGGGTGGGACAATGAGCAGTTCTTC. Translated: CASSLIGWDNEQFF. The chain combines TRBV27 with TRBJ2-1; D is unclear. With 3 bases removed from V and 5 bases from J, the gap between germline ends came to 11 bases. Germline lookup yields CDR1 MNHEY and CDR2 SMNVEV (reference sequence). The CDR3 is made up of 14 amino acids.

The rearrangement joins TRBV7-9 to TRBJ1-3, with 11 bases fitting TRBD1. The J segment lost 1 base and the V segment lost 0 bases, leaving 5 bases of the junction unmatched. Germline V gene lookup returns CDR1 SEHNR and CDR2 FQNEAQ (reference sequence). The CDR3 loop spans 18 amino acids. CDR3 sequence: CASSLAMDRGPSGNTIYF. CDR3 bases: TGTGCCAGCAGCTTAGCCATGGACAGGGGGCCATCTGGAAACACCATATATTTT. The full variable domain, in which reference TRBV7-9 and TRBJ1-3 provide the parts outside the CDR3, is DTGVSQNPRHKITKRGQNVTFRCDPISEHNRLYWYRQTLGQGPEFLTYFQNEAQLEKSRLLSDRFSAERPKGSFSTLEIQRTEQGDSAMYLCASSLAMDRGPSGNTIYFGEGSWLTVV.

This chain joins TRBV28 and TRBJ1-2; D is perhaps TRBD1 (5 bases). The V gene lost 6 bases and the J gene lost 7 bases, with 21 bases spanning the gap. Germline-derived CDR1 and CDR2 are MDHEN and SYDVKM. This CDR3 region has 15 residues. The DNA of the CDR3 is TGTGCCAGCAGCCCATCCGACGTTCGTACAGGTGGCTACACCTTC. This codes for CASSPSDVRTGGYTF.

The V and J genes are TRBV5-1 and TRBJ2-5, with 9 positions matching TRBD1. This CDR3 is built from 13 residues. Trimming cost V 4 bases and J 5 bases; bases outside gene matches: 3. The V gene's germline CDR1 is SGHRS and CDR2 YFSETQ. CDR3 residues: CASSPGTGETQYF. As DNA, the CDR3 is TGCGCCAGCAGCCCCGGGACAGGGGAGACCCAGTACTTC.

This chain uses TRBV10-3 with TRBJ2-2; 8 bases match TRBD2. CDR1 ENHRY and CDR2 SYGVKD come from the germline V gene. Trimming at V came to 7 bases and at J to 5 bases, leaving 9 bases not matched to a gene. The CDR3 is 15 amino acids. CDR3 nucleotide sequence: TGTGCCATCACCCGATCCGGGGGGGGAACCGGGGAGCTGTTTTTT. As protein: CAITRSGGGTGELFF.

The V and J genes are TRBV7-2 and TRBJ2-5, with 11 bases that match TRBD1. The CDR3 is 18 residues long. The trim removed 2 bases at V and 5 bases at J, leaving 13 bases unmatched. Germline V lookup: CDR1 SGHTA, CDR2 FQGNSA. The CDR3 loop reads CASSLSTRTGGTGETQYF. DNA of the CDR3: TGTGCCAGCAGCTTAAGCACCCGGACAGGGGGCACGGGGGAGACCCAGTACTTC. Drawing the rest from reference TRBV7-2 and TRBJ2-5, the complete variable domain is GAGVSQSPSNKVTEKGKDVELRCDPISGHTALYWYRQSLGQGLEFLIYFQGNSAPDKSGLPSDRFSAERTGGSVSTLTIQRTQQEDSAVYLCASSLSTRTGGTGETQYFGPGTRLLVL.

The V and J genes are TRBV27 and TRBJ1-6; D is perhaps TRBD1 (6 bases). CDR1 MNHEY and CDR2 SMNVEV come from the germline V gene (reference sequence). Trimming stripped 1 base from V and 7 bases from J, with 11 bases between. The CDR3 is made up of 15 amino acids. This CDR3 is CASSLLQGQNSPLHF. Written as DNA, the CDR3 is TGTGCCAGCAGTTTATTACAGGGACAAAATTCACCCCTCCACTTT.

The CDR3 protein is CASSLAGFEQPQHF. In nucleotides, the CDR3 is TGTGCCAGCAGCTTGGCAGGGTTCGAACAGCCCCAGCATTTT. The chain joins TRBV5-6 to TRBJ1-5, with D perhaps matching TRBD1 (5 bases). Per the germline V gene, CDR1 is SGHDT and CDR2 is YYEEEE. The germline V and J ends were trimmed by 0 bases and 7 bases, with 11 bases remaining between them. The length of the CDR3 is 14 residues. The full variable domain, its missing parts supplied by reference TRBV5-6 and TRBJ1-5, is DAGVTQSPTHLIKTRGQQVTLRCSPKSGHDTVSWYQQALGQGPQFIFQYYEEEERQRGNFPDRFSGHQFPNYSSELNVNALLLGDSALYLCASSLAGFEQPQHFGDGTRLSIL.

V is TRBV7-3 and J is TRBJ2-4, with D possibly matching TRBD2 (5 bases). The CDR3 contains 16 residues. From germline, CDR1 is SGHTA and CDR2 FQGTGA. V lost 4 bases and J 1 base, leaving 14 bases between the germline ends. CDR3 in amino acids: CASSSSPVFAKNIQYF. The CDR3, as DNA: TGTGCCAGCAGCTCTAGCCCGGTTTTTGCCAAAAACATTCAGTACTTC.